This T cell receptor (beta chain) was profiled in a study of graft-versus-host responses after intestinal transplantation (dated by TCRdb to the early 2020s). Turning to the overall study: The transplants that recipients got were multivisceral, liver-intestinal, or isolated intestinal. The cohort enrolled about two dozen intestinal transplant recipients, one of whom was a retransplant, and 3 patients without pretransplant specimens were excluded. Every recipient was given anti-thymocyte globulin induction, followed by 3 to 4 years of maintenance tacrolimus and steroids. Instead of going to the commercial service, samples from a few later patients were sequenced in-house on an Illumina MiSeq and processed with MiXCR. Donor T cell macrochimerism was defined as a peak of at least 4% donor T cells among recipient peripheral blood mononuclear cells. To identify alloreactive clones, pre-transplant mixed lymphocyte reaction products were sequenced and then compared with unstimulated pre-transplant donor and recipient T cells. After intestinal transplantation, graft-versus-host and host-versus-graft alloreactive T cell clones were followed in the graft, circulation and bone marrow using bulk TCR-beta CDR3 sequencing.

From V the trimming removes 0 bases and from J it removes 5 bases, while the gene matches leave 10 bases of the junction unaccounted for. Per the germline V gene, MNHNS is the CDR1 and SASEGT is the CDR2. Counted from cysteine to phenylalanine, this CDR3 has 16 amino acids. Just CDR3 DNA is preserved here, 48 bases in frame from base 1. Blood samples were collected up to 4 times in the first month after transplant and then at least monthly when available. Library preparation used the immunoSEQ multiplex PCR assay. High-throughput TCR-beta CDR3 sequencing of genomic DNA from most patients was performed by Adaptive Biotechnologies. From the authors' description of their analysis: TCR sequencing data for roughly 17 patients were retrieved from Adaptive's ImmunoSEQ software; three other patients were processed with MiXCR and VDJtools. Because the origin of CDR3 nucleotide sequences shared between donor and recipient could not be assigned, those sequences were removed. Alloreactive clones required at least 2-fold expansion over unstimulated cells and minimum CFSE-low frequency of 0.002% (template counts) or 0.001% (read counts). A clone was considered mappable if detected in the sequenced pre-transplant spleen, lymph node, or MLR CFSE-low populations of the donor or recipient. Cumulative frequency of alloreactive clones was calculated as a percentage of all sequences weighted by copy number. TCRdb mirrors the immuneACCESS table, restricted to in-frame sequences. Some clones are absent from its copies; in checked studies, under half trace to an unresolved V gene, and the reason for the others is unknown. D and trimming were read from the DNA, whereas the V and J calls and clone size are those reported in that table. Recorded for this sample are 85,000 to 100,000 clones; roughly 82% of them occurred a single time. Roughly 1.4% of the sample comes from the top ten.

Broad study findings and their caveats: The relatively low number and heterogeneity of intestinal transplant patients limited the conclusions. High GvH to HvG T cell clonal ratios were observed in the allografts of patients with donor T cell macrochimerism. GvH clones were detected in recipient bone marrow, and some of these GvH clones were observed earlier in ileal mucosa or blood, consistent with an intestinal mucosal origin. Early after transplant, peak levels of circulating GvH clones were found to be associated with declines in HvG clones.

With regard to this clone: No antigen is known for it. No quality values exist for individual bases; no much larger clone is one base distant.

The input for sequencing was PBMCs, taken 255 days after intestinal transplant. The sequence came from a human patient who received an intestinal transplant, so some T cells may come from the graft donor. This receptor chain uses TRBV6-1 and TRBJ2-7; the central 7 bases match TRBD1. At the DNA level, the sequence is TGTGCCAGCAGTGAAGCGCTATACAGGGGATCAGACGAGCAGTACTTC. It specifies CASSEALYRGSDEQYF.